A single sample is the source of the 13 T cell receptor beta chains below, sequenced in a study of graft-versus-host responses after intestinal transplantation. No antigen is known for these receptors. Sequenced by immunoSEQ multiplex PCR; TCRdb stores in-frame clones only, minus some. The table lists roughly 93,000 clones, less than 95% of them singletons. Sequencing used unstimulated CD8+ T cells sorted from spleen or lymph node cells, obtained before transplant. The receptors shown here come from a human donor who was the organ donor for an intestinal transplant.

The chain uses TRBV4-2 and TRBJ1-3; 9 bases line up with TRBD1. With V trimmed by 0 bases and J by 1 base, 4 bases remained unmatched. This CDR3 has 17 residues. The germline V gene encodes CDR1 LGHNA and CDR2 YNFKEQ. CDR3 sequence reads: CASSQEDRGKSGNTIYF. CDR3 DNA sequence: TGTGCCAGCAGCCAAGAGGACAGGGGCAAATCTGGAAACACCATATATTTT.

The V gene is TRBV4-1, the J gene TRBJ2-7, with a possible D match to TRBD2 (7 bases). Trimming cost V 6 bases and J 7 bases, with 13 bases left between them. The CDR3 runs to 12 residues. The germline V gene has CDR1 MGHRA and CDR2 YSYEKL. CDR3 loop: CASSLRGGEQYF. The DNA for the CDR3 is TGCGCCAGCAGTTTAAGGGGGGGAGAGCAGTACTTC.

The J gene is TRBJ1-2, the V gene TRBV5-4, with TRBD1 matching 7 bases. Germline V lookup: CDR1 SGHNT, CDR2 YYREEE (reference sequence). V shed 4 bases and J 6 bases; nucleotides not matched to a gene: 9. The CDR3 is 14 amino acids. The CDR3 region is CASSPPTGSNGYTF. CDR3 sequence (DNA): TGTGCCAGCAGCCCGCCGACAGGGTCGAATGGCTACACCTTC.

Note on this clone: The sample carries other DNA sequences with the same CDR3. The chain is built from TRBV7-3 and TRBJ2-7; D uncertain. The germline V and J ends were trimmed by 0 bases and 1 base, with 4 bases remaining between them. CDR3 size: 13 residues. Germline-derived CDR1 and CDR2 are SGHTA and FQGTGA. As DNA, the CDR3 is TGTGCCAGCAGCTTAACAGCTTCCTACGAGCAGTACTTC. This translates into CASSLTASYEQYF.

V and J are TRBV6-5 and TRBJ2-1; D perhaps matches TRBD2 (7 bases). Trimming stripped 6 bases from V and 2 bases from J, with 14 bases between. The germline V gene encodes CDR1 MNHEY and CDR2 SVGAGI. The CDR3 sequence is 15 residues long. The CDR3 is CASSPEGGAYNEQFF. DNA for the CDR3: TGTGCCAGCAGCCCCGAGGGGGGGGCCTACAATGAGCAGTTCTTC.

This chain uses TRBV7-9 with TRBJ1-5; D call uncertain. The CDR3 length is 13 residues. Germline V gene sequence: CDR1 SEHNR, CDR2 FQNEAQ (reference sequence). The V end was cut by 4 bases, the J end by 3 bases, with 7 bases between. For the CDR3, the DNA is TGTGCCAGCAGCTCGGACTCCAATCAGCCCCAGCATTTT. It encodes CASSSDSNQPQHF.

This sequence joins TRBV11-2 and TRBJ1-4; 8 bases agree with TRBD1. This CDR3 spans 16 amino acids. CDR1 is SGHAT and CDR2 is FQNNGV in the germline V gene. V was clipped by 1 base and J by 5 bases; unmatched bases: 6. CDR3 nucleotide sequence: TGTGCCAGCAGCTTAGTGGGACAGGCATCAAATGAAAAACTGTTTTTT. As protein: CASSLVGQASNEKLFF.

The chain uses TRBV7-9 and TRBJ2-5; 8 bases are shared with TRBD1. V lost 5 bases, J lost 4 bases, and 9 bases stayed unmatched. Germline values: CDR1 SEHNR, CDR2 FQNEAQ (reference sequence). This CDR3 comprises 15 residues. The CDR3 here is CASSVRQGSGETQYF. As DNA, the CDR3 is TGTGCCAGCAGCGTAAGACAGGGGAGCGGAGAGACCCAGTACTTC.

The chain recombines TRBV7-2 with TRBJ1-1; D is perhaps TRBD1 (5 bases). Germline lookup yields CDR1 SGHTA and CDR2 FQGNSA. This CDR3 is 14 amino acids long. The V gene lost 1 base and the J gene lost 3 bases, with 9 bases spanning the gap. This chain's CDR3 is CASSLGRVDTEAFF. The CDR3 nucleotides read TGTGCCAGCAGCTTAGGCAGGGTAGACACTGAAGCTTTCTTT.

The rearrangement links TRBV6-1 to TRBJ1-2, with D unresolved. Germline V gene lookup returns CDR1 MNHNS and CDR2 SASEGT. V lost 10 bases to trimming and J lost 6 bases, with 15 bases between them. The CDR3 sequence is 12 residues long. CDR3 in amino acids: CATYFLLNGYTF. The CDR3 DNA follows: TGTGCCACCTACTTCCTCCTAAATGGCTACACCTTC.

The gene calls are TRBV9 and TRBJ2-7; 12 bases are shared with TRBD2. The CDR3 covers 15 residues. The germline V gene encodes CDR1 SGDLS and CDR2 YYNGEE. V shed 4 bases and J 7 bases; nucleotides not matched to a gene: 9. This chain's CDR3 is CASSQGLAGFQEQYF. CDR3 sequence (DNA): TGTGCCAGCAGCCAAGGACTAGCGGGGTTCCAGGAGCAGTACTTC.

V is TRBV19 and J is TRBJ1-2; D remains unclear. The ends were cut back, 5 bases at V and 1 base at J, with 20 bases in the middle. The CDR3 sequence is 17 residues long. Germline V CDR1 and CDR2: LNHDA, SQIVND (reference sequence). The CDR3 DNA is TGTGCCAGTAGTGGTGTCCGCGTAAGGGAGATTAACTATGGCTACACCTTC. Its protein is CASSGVRVREINYGYTF.

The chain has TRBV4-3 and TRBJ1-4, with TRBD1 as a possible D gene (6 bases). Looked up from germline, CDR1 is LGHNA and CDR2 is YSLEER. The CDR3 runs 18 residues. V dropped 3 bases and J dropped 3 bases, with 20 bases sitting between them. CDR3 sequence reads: CASSQGSWGRFPNEKLFF. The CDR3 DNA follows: TGCGCCAGCAGCCAGGGCTCGTGGGGGCGCTTCCCTAATGAAAAACTGTTTTTT.